The clone carrying this T cell receptor beta chain was seen repeatedly, ten times or more. Its antigen is not known. Unsorted libraries were prepared from 2 million PBMCs that had been stored at -80 C. Template-switch 5'RACE cDNA synthesis added a 10-nucleotide unique molecular identifier. Over 160 million TCR-beta sequences from 15-18 subjects were obtained in each sequencing run. TCRdb processed the 5' RACE reads anew with MiXCR; each CDR3 protein has one entry. The repertoire consists of around 15,000 distinct CDR3 sequences, with under 15% occurring once and the leading ten covering approximately 13%. This specimen comes from a study of neurological immune-mediated disorders. Broader study findings: Healthy controls had more TCR clonal expansion than multiple sclerosis, which showed the least, whereas HTLV-1-associated myelopathy showed the most.

Trimming removed 3 bases from V and 5 bases from J, with 13 bases in between. This CDR3 contains 14 residues. Germline V gives CDR1 SGHTA, CDR2 FQGNSA. The V and J genes are TRBV7-2 and TRBJ1-1, with D possibly TRBD1 on 5 matching bases. What was sequenced was PBMCs. The sequence was collected from a man aged 55-75 years with HTLV-1-associated myelopathy (HAM/TSP). CDR3 DNA: TGTGCCAGCAGCTTTGGGCAACGGGGGACTGAAGCTTTCTTT. Protein sequence: CASSFGQRGTEAFF.